This T cell receptor beta chain was sequenced for a study of regulatory T cells in long-lasting Graves disease. General study findings and limits: TRBV28 was favored in persistent disease, as were TRBJ1-2 and TRBJ2-5. Persistent patients had a count of shared public clonotypes (2,741) that exceeded that of new patients (roughly 1,000).

This clonotype was counted many times. The antigen is unknown. The J segment lost 5 bases and the V segment lost 5 bases, leaving 7 bases of the junction unmatched. Germline CDR1 SGHAT, CDR2 FQNNGV. The CDR3 loop spans 14 amino acids. In building TCR beta libraries, iRepertoire HTBI primers were used together with Arm-PCR of CDR3 regions. TCRdb processed the multiplex PCR reads anew with MiXCR; each CDR3 protein has one entry. Here the sample spans roughly 400,000 distinct CDR3 sequences, approximately 15% being singletons. Time point: newly diagnosed GD, antithyroid drugs for less than 3 months. Generation of the TCR library employed RNA extracted from PBMCs. These sequences were also reported in another study, on T cells in Graves' hyperthyroidism and ophthalmopathy.

The sample here was peripheral blood mononuclear cells (PBMCs), taken at new diagnosis, from a patient treated with antithyroid drugs. The clonotype originates from a woman in her thirties or forties with Graves disease. The rearrangement joins TRBV11-2 to TRBJ1-1; 8 nucleotides agree with TRBD1. CDR3 sequence: CASSTDRVGTEAFF. CDR3 DNA: TGTGCCAGCAGCACGGACAGGGTTGGGACTGAAGCTTTCTTT.